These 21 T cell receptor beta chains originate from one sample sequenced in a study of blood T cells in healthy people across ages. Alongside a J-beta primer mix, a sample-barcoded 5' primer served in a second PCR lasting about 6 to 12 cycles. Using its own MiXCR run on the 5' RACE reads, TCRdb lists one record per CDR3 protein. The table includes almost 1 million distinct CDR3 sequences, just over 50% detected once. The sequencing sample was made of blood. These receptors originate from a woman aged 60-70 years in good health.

DNA for the CDR3: TGTGCCAGCAATTACGACCCCGATAGGGGGGAGACCCAGTACTTC. Its protein product is CASNYDPDRGETQYF. The genes are TRBV2 and TRBJ2-5; D is possibly TRBD1 (6 bases). This CDR3 region has 15 residues. V lost 7 bases and J lost 5, with 20 bases in between. Germline values: CDR1 SNHLY, CDR2 FYNNEI.

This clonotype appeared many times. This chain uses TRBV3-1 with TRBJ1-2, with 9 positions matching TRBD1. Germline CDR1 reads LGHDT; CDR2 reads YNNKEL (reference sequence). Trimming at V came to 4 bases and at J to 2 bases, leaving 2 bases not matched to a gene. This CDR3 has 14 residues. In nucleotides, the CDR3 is TGTGCCAGCAGCCGGACAGGGGCGAACTATGGCTACACCTTC. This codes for CASSRTGANYGYTF.

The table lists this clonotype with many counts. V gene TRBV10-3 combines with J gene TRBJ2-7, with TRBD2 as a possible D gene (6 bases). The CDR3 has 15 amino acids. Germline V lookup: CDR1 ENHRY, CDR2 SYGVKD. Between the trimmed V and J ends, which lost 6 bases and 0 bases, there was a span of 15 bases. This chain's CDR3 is CAISELSGGSYEQYF. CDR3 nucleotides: TGTGCCATCAGCGAGCTTAGCGGCGGCTCCTACGAGCAGTACTTC.

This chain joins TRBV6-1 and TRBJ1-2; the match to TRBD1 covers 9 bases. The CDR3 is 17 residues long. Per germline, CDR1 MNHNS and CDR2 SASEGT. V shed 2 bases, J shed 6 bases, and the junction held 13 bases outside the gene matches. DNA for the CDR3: TGTGCCAGCAGTGAATCGGGCGACAGGGGGAACTACGATGGCTACACCTTC. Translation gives CASSESGDRGNYDGYTF.

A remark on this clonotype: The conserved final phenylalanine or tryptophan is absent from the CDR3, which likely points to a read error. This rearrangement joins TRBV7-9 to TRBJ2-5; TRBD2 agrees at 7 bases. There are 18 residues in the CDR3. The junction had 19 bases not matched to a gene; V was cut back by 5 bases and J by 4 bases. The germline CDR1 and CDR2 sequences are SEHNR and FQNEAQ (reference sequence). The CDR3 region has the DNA TGTGCCAGCAGCACTACTACAAGGACCAGCGGGATCTCAGAGACCCAGTACTCC. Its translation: CASSTTTRTSGISETQYS.

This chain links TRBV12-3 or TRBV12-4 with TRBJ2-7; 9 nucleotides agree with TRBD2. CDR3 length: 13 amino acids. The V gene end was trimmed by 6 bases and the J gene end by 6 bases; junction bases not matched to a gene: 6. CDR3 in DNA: TGTGCCAGCAGGAAACAACTAGCGGGCGAGCAGTACTTC. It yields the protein CASRKQLAGEQYF.

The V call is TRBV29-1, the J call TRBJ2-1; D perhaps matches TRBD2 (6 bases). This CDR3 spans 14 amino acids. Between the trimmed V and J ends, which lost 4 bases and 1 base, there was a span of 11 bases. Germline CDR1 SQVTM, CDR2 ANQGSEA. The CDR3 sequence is CSVGRDRSYNEQFF. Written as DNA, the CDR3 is TGCAGCGTTGGGCGGGATAGGTCCTACAATGAGCAGTTCTTC.

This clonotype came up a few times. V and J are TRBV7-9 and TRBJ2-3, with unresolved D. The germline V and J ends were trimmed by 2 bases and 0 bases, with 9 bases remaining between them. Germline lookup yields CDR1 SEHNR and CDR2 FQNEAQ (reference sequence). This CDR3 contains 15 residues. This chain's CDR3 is CASSLWGSSTDTQYF. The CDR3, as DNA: TGTGCCAGCAGCTTATGGGGTTCTAGCACAGATACGCAGTATTTT. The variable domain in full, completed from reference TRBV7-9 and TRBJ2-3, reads DTGVSQNPRHKITKRGQNVTFRCDPISEHNRLYWYRQTLGQGPEFLTYFQNEAQLEKSRLLSDRFSAERPKGSFSTLEIQRTEQGDSAMYLCASSLWGSSTDTQYFGPGTRLTVL.

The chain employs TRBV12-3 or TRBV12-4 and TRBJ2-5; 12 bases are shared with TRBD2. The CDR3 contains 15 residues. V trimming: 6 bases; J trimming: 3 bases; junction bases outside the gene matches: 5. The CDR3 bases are TGTGCCAGCAGGGGTGGACTAGCGGGAAAAGAGACCCAGTACTTC. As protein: CASRGGLAGKETQYF.

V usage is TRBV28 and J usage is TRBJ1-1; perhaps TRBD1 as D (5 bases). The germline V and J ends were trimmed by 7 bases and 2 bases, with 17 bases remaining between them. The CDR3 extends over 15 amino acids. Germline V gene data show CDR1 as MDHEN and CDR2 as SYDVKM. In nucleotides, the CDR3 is TGTGCCAGCATCCCGCATGGGGCGGGAAACACTGAAGCTTTCTTT. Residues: CASIPHGAGNTEAFF.

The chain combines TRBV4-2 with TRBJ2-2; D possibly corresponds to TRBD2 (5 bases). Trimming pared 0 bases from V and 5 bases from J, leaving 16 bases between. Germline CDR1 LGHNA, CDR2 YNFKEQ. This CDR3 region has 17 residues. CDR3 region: CASSQEGVGSRTGELFF. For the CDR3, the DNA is TGTGCCAGCAGCCAAGAGGGTGTAGGGAGTAGGACCGGGGAGCTGTTTTTT.

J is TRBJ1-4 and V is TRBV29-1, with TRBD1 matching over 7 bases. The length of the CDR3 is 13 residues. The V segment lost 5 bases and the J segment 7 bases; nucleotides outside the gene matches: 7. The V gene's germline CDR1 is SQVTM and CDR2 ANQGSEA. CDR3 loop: CSVQSTGAEKLFF. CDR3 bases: TGCAGCGTTCAATCAACAGGGGCTGAAAAACTGTTTTTT. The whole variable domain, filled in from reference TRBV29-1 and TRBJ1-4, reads SAVISQKPSRDICQRGTSLTIQCQVDSQVTMMFWYRQQPGQSLTLIATANQGSEATYESGFVIDKFPISRPNLTFSTLTVSNMSPEDSSIYLCSVQSTGAEKLFFGSGTQLSVL.

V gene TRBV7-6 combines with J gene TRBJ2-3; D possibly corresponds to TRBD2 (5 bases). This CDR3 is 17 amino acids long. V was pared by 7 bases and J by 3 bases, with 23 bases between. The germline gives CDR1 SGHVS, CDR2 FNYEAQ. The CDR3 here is CASKLRYGEQETDTQYF. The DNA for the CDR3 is TGTGCCAGCAAGCTTCGGTACGGGGAGCAGGAAACAGATACGCAGTATTTT.

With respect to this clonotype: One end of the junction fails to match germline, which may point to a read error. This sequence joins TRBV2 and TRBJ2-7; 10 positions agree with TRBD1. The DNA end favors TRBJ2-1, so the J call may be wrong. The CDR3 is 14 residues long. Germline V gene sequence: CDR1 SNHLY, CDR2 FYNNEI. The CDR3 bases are TGTGCCAGCGGTGACAGGGGGCCCACCGATGAGCAGTTCTTC. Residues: CASGDRGPTDEQFF.

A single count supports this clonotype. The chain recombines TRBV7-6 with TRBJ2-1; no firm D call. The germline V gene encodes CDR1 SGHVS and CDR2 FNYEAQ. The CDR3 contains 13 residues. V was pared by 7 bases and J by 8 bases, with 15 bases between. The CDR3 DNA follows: TGTGCCAGCAACCACCGCTACGGCCATGAGCAGTTCTTC. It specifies CASNHRYGHEQFF.

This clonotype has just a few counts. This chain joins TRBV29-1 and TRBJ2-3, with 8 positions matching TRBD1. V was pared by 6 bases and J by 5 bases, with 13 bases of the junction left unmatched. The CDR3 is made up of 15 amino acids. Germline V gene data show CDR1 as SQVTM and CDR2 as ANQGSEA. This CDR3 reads CSVKRPGQVIDTQYF. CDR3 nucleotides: TGCAGCGTCAAGCGACCGGGACAGGTGATAGATACGCAGTATTTT.

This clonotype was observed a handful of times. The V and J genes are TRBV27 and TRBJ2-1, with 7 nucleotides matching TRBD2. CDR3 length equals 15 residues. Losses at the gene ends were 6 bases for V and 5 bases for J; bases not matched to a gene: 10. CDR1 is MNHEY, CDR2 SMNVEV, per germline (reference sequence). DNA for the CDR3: TGTGCCAGCAGAGATGGGGCCCTAGCGGACAATGAGCAGTTCTTC. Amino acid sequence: CASRDGALADNEQFF.

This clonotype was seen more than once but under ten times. The CDR3: CASSYSRSYEQYF. The CDR3 DNA is TGTGCCAGCAGTTACTCTCGCTCTTACGAGCAGTACTTC. The rearrangement links TRBV6-2 or TRBV6-3 to TRBJ2-7; D not resolved. V was pared by 0 bases and J by 4 bases, with 7 bases between. From germline, CDR1 is MNHEY and CDR2 SVGEGT. This CDR3 comprises 13 residues.

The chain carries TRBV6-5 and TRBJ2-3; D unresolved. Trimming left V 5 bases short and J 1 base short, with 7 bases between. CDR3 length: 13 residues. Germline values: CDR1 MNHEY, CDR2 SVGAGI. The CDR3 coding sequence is TGTGCCAGCAGTACCGGGCGCACAGATACGCAGTATTTT. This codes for CASSTGRTDTQYF.

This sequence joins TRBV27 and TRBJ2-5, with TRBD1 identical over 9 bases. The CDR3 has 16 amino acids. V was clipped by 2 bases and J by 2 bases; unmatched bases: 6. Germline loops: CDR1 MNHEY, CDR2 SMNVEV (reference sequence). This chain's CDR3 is CASSLPGQGEQETQYF. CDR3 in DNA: TGTGCCAGCAGTTTACCGGGACAGGGCGAGCAAGAGACCCAGTACTTC.

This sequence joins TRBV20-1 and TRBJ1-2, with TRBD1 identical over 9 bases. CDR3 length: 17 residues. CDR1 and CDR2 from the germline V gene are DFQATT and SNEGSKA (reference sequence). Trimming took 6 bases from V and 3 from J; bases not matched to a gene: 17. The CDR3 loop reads CSAGTGPARGTYYGYTF. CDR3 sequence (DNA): TGCAGTGCAGGGACAGGGCCCGCGCGGGGGACTTACTATGGCTACACCTTC.